A selection of T cell receptor beta chains follows, all from one sample in a study of breast tumors, draining lymph nodes, adjacent tissues. TCRdb re-analysed the multiplex PCR reads in MiXCR, keeping a single row per CDR3 protein. This table has approximately 230,000 distinct CDR3 sequences, less than 45% appearing once. Sample: axillary lymph node tissue. These receptors all stem from a female donor with breast cancer. Some clones in this sample may be carry-over from other donors' samples. CDR3s leave out the opening cysteine and the closing phenylalanine or tryptophan. The order of the fields is V gene, J gene, CDR3 protein.

TRBV24-1,TRBJ2-5,ATSEAPNRQIQETQY
TRBV12-3/TRBV12-4,TRBJ2-1,ASSLWGRSNNEQF
TRBV6-1,TRBJ1-5,ASSEGNRGNQPQH
TRBV5-4,TRBJ2-2,ASSLLSGGGELF
TRBV6-5,TRBJ1-5,ASNYNNQPQH
TRBV11-2,TRBJ2-7,ASSLRPYSYEQY
TRBV10-3,TRBJ1-5,AIKGQH
TRBV6-6,TRBJ1-2,ASSYSSGTGVGGYT
TRBV15,TRBJ2-7,ATSSPGLTYEQY
TRBV10-3,TRBJ2-7,ATGQGSYEQY
TRBV10-3,TRBJ1-1,ASSYGVGGGGTEAF
TRBV20-1,TRBJ2-3,SVTWGQGYTDTQY
TRBV5-1,TRBJ1-3,ASRARQGSGNTIY
TRBV15,TRBJ2-7,ATSRGMVRGEQY
TRBV5-6,TRBJ2-7,ASSSGAYEQY
TRBV7-3,TRBJ2-1,ASSSSGIYNEQF
TRBV15,TRBJ2-3,ATSVLQGAGTDTQY
TRBV7-9,TRBJ2-3,ASSLQKPRSTDTQY
TRBV5-1,TRBJ2-1,ASSSSGPTYNEQF
TRBV4-1,TRBJ1-1,ASSQVNSKAF
TRBV19,TRBJ1-5,ASSMEGQGLGGNQPQH
TRBV6-1,TRBJ1-2,ASSEAQVANYGYT
TRBV6-2/TRBV6-3,TRBJ2-1,ASSTGTSRYNEQF
TRBV24-1,TRBJ1-5,ATRIRGRGNQPQH
TRBV5-1,TRBJ1-2,ASSLTGQGGGYT
TRBV7-9,TRBJ2-1,ASRLDRSSYNEQF
TRBV19,TRBJ2-5,ASSHRTGQETQY
TRBV27,TRBJ1-6,ASSLRAGESSPLH
TRBV20-1,TRBJ2-3,SARWGGGAGDTQY
TRBV20-1,TRBJ2-6,SARPKLGQGVSGANVLT
TRBV5-1,TRBJ2-7,ASSLAQAPKPLSYEQY
TRBV9,TRBJ1-2,ASSVGQEYGYT
TRBV10-3,TRBJ1-6,AISEVQHNSPLH
TRBV4-2,TRBJ2-7,ASSQYKSYEQY
TRBV9,TRBJ1-5,ASSVATWGQPQH
TRBV11-1,TRBJ2-3,ASSLAGGSLISTDTQY
TRBV20-1,TRBJ2-1,SAGRSLSNEQF
TRBV6-5,TRBJ2-1,ASSEELAGYNEQF
TRBV20-1,TRBJ1-6,SATGQGAGSPLH
TRBV7-3,TRBJ2-7,ASRYGTVSYEQY
TRBV6-6,TRBJ2-2,ASRALPGRGSTGELF
TRBV20-1,TRBJ1-6,SARRTGGRNSPLH
TRBV5-1,TRBJ1-3,ASSTGRGNPGNTIY
TRBV3-1,TRBJ2-2,ASLRTSGNTGELF
TRBV6-6,TRBJ1-2,ASSVSGGYGYT
TRBV4-1,TRBJ1-6,ASSHESHYNSPLH
TRBV7-9,TRBJ2-7,ASSSDNSYEQY
TRBV20-1,TRBJ2-1,SARDLRERNEQF
TRBV20-1,TRBJ2-5,SARDSSGLGTQY
TRBV4-2,TRBJ2-2,ASSQEQLAANTGELF
TRBV5-1,TRBJ1-4,ASSMDRGNEKLF
TRBV5-4,TRBJ1-2,ASSLPGNYGYT